This T cell receptor beta chain was identified during a study of blood T cell repertoires in COVID-19. In the study overall: Some COVID-19 samples were acute and others convalescent; all came from the United States, Italy and Spain.

This clone came up a few times. Germline trimming cut 5 bases from V and 3 bases from J; bases unmatched to any gene: 8. The CDR3 runs 15 residues. Germline CDR1 and CDR2: SGHAT and FQNNGV. The table came from immunoSEQ multiplex PCR; TCRdb's copy has only in-frame clones and leaves some out. The data contain over 90,000 clones, roughly 86% of them seen just once; the ten biggest clones take up around 20%. The chain carries TRBV11-2 and TRBJ1-1, with 8 bases fitting TRBD1. Source material: peripheral blood. The origin of this receptor is a human donor in a cohort sampled during active COVID-19. The CDR3 here is CASSGRTGKDTEAFF. The CDR3 DNA reads TGTGCCAGCAGCGGTCGGACAGGGAAAGACACTGAAGCTTTCTTT.